The 4 T cell receptor beta chains listed next were all sequenced from one sample in a study of cytomegalovirus exposure and HLA in healthy donors. PCR was performed using 60 Vbeta and 13 Jbeta primers. Sequencing used immunoSEQ multiplex PCR; TCRdb keeps in-frame clones, though not all of them. The data hold just over 80,000 clones, with 78% observed a single time. The material sequenced was PBMCs. The source is a man aged 18 to 29 in good health and CMV-seropositive.

This clone was observed a single time. The junction differs from germline at one of its ends, possibly a read error. The chain combines TRBV20-1 with TRBJ2-1, with 7 bases aligning to TRBD2. This CDR3 is 10 amino acids long. Looked up from germline, CDR1 is DFQATT and CDR2 is SNEGSKA (reference sequence). The CDR3 nucleotides are TGCAGTGCTCAGACTAGCCTTATGGTCTTC. Amino acids: CSAQTSLMVF.

This clone was detected once. J is TRBJ1-6 and V is TRBV7-9; 10 bases agree with TRBD1. Trimming removed 8 bases from V and 2 bases from J; junction bases left unmatched: 0. The CDR3 covers 14 residues. CDR1 and CDR2 from the germline V gene are SEHNR and FQNEAQ (reference sequence). CDR3 sequence: CASGTGAYNSPLHF. For the CDR3, the DNA is TGTGCCAGCGGGACAGGGGCCTATAATTCACCCCTCCACTTT.

This clone was seen only once. The chain combines TRBV6-5 with TRBJ1-1; D uncertain. This CDR3 contains 14 residues. V was shortened by 7 bases and J by 11 bases, with 23 bases between the two germline ends. CDR1 and CDR2 (germline): MNHEY, SVGAGI. In DNA, the CDR3 is TGTGCCAGCACCCCCGCGGGGAAAGCGGGTGGTGCTTTCTTT. Translation gives CASTPAGKAGGAFF.

The rearrangement joins TRBV27 to TRBJ2-7; the D gene is possibly TRBD2 (6 bases). V was shortened by 3 bases and J by 4 bases, with 13 bases between the two germline ends. The CDR3 spans 14 residues. In germline, CDR1 is MNHEY, CDR2 SMNVEV (reference sequence). CDR3 nucleotides: TGTGCCAGCAGTTTCGGAGGGAACCGATACGAGCAGTACTTC. This codes for CASSFGGNRYEQYF.